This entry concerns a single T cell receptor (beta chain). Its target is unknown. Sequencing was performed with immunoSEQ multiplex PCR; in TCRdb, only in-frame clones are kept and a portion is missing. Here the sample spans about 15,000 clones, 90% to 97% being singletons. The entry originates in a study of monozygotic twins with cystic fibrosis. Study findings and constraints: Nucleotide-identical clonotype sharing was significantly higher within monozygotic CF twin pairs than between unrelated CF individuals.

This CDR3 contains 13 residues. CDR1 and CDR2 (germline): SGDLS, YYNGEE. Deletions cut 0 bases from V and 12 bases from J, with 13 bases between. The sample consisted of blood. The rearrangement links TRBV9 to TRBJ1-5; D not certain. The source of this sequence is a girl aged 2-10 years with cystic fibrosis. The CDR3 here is CASSVDGGWDQHF. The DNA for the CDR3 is TGTGCCAGCAGCGTAGATGGTGGGTGGGACCAGCATTTT. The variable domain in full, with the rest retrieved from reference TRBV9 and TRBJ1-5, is DSGVTQTPKHLITATGQRVTLRCSPRSGDLSVYWYQQSLDQGLQFLIQYYNGEERAKGNILERFSAQQFPDLHSELNLSSLELGDSALYFCASSVDGGWDQHFGDGTRLSIL.